This TCR beta chain was captured in a study of sequential checkpoint blockade in melanoma. This clone appeared a few times. This CDR3 is 12 amino acids long. V was cut by 3 bases and J by 12 bases, with 15 bases left in between. Germline V gene sequence: CDR1 SNHLY, CDR2 FYNNEI. Treatment defined: randomized to nivolumab then ipilimumab (arm A) or the reverse (arm B). Profiling relied on immunoSEQ multiplex PCR, and the TCRdb table lists in-frame clones only, not all of them. The repertoire holds about 18,000 clones, around 70% seen once, with more than 4% in the top ten. This sample comprised tumor tissue (inferred from file names), obtained from a patient given nivolumab and ipilimumab in sequence. The chain couples TRBV2 to TRBJ2-7, with D maybe TRBD1 (6 bases). This TCR derives from a human donor with melanoma. The CDR3 region is CASSETQGYRYF. Written as DNA, the CDR3 is TGTGCCAGCAGTGAGACACAGGGATACAGGTACTTC.